This is a list of T cell receptor beta chains from one sample in a study of blood T cell repertoires in COVID-19. The protocol was immunoSEQ multiplex PCR, while the TCRdb copy is restricted to in-frame clones and leaves out a portion. The repertoire holds tens of thousands of clones, 77% seen once, with roughly 16% in the top ten. Source material: peripheral blood. The receptors here all came from an older man with active or convalescent COVID-19. CDR3s include the opening cysteine and the closing phenylalanine or tryptophan. D genes are given only for firm matches. Size values are once, few and many counts, or a class for expanded clones, and some rows have none.

D gene: NA
clone size: NA
V gene: TRBV12-3/TRBV12-4
J gene: TRBJ1-1
CDR3 length: 12
CDR3 DNA: TGTGCCAGCAGTTTAAGGAGGACTGAAGCTTTCTTT
CDR3 protein: CASSLRRTEAFF

D gene: TRBD1
clone size: once
V gene: TRBV5-4
J gene: TRBJ1-2
CDR3 length: 16
CDR3 DNA: TGTGCCAGCAGCCCGGGACAGGGGGTCGGTGTAGGTGGCTACACCTTC
CDR3 protein: CASSPGQGVGVGGYTF

D gene: NA
clone size: NA
V gene: TRBV7-8
J gene: TRBJ2-7
CDR3 length: 14
CDR3 DNA: TGTGCCAGCAGCTACAGGGATATTTCCTACGAGCAGTACTTC
CDR3 protein: CASSYRDISYEQYF

D gene: NA
clone size: NA
V gene: TRBV6-5
J gene: TRBJ1-5
CDR3 length: 14
CDR3 DNA: TGTGCCAGCAGCGTGGACAGCACCCATCAGCCCCAGCATTTT
CDR3 protein: CASSVDSTHQPQHF

D gene: TRBD2
clone size: NA
V gene: TRBV3-1/TRBV3-2
J gene: TRBJ2-1
CDR3 length: 16
CDR3 DNA: TGTGCCAGCAGCCAAGACCGACTAGCGGGAGAAGGTAAGCAGTTCTTC
CDR3 protein: CASSQDRLAGEGKQFF

D gene: TRBD2
clone size: NA
V gene: TRBV3-1/TRBV3-2
J gene: TRBJ2-3
CDR3 length: 20
CDR3 DNA: TGTGCCAGCAGCCTTTACAGCCGGGACTACGACGGGACTAGCACAGATACGCAGTATTTT
CDR3 protein: CASSLYSRDYDGTSTDTQYF

D gene: NA
clone size: NA
V gene: TRBV5-1
J gene: TRBJ1-2
CDR3 length: 15
CDR3 DNA: TGCGCCAGCAGCTTGGCCTCTTACAGGGACTATGGCTACACCTTC
CDR3 protein: CASSLASYRDYGYTF

D gene: NA
clone size: NA
V gene: TRBV9
J gene: TRBJ1-6
CDR3 length: 14
CDR3 DNA: TGTGCCAGCAGCGTAACGGGGGTGGATTCACCCCTCCACTTT
CDR3 protein: CASSVTGVDSPLHF

D gene: TRBD2
clone size: few
V gene: TRBV25-1
J gene: TRBJ2-7
CDR3 length: 13
CDR3 DNA: TGTGCCAGCAGTACTAGCGGGAGTTACGAGCAGTACTTC
CDR3 protein: CASSTSGSYEQYF

D gene: NA
clone size: few
V gene: TRBV6-2/TRBV6-3
J gene: TRBJ1-1
CDR3 length: 14
CDR3 DNA: TGTGCCAGCAGTTACGGGGCCCTGAACACTGAAGCTTTCTTT
CDR3 protein: CASSYGALNTEAFF

D gene: NA
clone size: NA
V gene: TRBV4-3
J gene: TRBJ2-3
CDR3 length: 16
CDR3 DNA: TGCGCCAGCAGCCAAGAGGGGTCCGGGGGACGAGATACGCAGTATTTT
CDR3 protein: CASSQEGSGGRDTQYF

D gene: NA
clone size: NA
V gene: TRBV6-6
J gene: TRBJ2-5
CDR3 length: 15
CDR3 DNA: TGTGCCAGCAGTTTAACCCCGGGAAGGGGGGAGACCCAGTACTTC
CDR3 protein: CASSLTPGRGETQYF

D gene: TRBD1
clone size: once
V gene: TRBV19
J gene: TRBJ1-1
CDR3 length: 16
CDR3 DNA: TGTGCCAGTAGTCGCCGAGCCGGACAGGTGCGCACTGAAGCTTTCTTT
CDR3 protein: CASSRRAGQVRTEAFF

D gene: NA
clone size: few
V gene: TRBV28
J gene: TRBJ2-7
CDR3 length: 12
CDR3 DNA: TGTGCCAGCGGGGGGACAGTCATCGAGCAGTACTTC
CDR3 protein: CASGGTVIEQYF

D gene: NA
clone size: NA
V gene: TRBV4-3
J gene: TRBJ2-5
CDR3 length: 14
CDR3 DNA: TGCGCCAGCAGCCAAGGGTCAGGGCAAGAGACCCAGTACTTC
CDR3 protein: CASSQGSGQETQYF

D gene: TRBD2
clone size: NA
V gene: TRBV2
J gene: TRBJ2-7
CDR3 length: 18
CDR3 DNA: TGTGCCAGCAGTACCGGTGGGCTAGCGGTCCGATCTTCCTACGAGCAGTACTTC
CDR3 protein: CASSTGGLAVRSSYEQYF

D gene: NA
clone size: once
V gene: TRBV6-5
J gene: TRBJ2-5
CDR3 length: 14
CDR3 DNA: TGTGCCAGCAGTCCCGGTACTAGTTTAGAGACCCAGTACTTC
CDR3 protein: CASSPGTSLETQYF

D gene: NA
clone size: NA
V gene: TRBV19
J gene: TRBJ2-6
CDR3 length: 15
CDR3 DNA: TGTGCCAGTTGTAAGGGCAGGGCTGGGGCCAACGTCCTGACTTTC
CDR3 protein: CASCKGRAGANVLTF

D gene: NA
clone size: NA
V gene: TRBV6-2/TRBV6-3
J gene: TRBJ1-5
CDR3 length: 17
CDR3 DNA: TGTGCCAGCAGTTACCCGGGTCCTCAAGGGGGCAATCAGCCCCAGCATTTT
CDR3 protein: CASSYPGPQGGNQPQHF

D gene: NA
clone size: NA
V gene: TRBV19
J gene: TRBJ2-7
CDR3 length: 13
CDR3 DNA: TGTGCCAGTAGTATAGATCATCCCTACGAGCAGTACTTC
CDR3 protein: CASSIDHPYEQYF

D gene: TRBD1
clone size: NA
V gene: TRBV5-6
J gene: TRBJ2-1
CDR3 length: 16
CDR3 DNA: TGTGCCAGCAGCGGCTACCGGGACAGCTATTACAATGAGCAGTTCTTC
CDR3 protein: CASSGYRDSYYNEQFF

D gene: NA
clone size: NA
V gene: TRBV24-1
J gene: TRBJ2-1
CDR3 length: 15
CDR3 DNA: TGTGCCACCAGTGACCCCCGACTGGGGGGAAATGAGCAGTTCTTC
CDR3 protein: CATSDPRLGGNEQFF

D gene: TRBD1
clone size: NA
V gene: TRBV18
J gene: TRBJ2-2
CDR3 length: 15
CDR3 DNA: TGTGCCAGCTCTCCCAGACAGGGGAACACCGGGGAGCTGTTTTTT
CDR3 protein: CASSPRQGNTGELFF

D gene: TRBD1
clone size: NA
V gene: TRBV2
J gene: TRBJ1-6
CDR3 length: 14
CDR3 DNA: TGTGCCAGCGCCTGGGACAGGGTTCGGTCACCCCTCCACTTT
CDR3 protein: CASAWDRVRSPLHF

D gene: TRBD2
clone size: NA
V gene: TRBV4-3
J gene: TRBJ2-3
CDR3 length: 20
CDR3 DNA: TGCGCCAGCAGCCAAGGTTGGGGACTAGCGGGAGTTGGGGCCACAGATACGCAGTATTTT
CDR3 protein: CASSQGWGLAGVGATDTQYF

D gene: TRBD1
clone size: NA
V gene: TRBV5-1
J gene: TRBJ1-1
CDR3 length: 15
CDR3 DNA: TGCGCCAGCAGCTTGAGGCCAGGGGGCGAGGTTGAAGCTTTCTTT
CDR3 protein: CASSLRPGGEVEAFF

D gene: TRBD2
clone size: NA
V gene: TRBV7-2
J gene: TRBJ2-7
CDR3 length: 14
CDR3 DNA: TGTGCCAGCAGCTTAGTGGGGGGGGTTAACGAGCAGTACTTC
CDR3 protein: CASSLVGGVNEQYF

D gene: TRBD1
clone size: NA
V gene: TRBV5-5
J gene: TRBJ2-7
CDR3 length: 15
CDR3 DNA: TGTGCCAGCAGCTCCCCGGACAGGGGGTTGAACGAGCAGTACTTC
CDR3 protein: CASSSPDRGLNEQYF

D gene: TRBD1
clone size: NA
V gene: TRBV13
J gene: TRBJ1-2
CDR3 length: 13
CDR3 DNA: TGTGCCAGCACGGGAAGGGGGCGGTTTGGCTACACCTTC
CDR3 protein: CASTGRGRFGYTF

D gene: NA
clone size: NA
V gene: TRBV28
J gene: TRBJ2-2
CDR3 length: 13
CDR3 DNA: TGTGCCAGCAGTTTATCCCAAAACGGGGAGCTGTTTTTT
CDR3 protein: CASSLSQNGELFF

D gene: NA
clone size: NA
V gene: TRBV7-3
J gene: TRBJ1-1
CDR3 length: 13
CDR3 DNA: TGTGCCAGCAGCTCACAGGGATACACTGAAGCTTTCTTT
CDR3 protein: CASSSQGYTEAFF

D gene: NA
clone size: NA
V gene: TRBV7-9
J gene: TRBJ1-1
CDR3 length: 16
CDR3 DNA: TGTGCCAGCAGCCGGTCACGGGGTCTCTCTGGACCTGAAGCTTTCTTT
CDR3 protein: CASSRSRGLSGPEAFF

D gene: NA
clone size: NA
V gene: TRBV19
J gene: TRBJ2-2
CDR3 length: 17
CDR3 DNA: TGTGCCAGTAGTATCCGAGTTTCCCTCGCGAACACCGGGGAGCTGTTTTTT
CDR3 protein: CASSIRVSLANTGELFF

D gene: NA
clone size: NA
V gene: TRBV5-5
J gene: TRBJ1-4
CDR3 length: 13
CDR3 DNA: TGTGCCAGCAGCTTTCAGATCGGGGAAAAACTGTTTTTT
CDR3 protein: CASSFQIGEKLFF

D gene: TRBD1
clone size: NA
V gene: TRBV5-4
J gene: TRBJ2-1
CDR3 length: 15
CDR3 DNA: TGTGCCAGCAGCACCGGACAGGGGTCGCGCAATGAGCAGTTCTTC
CDR3 protein: CASSTGQGSRNEQFF

D gene: TRBD1
clone size: NA
V gene: TRBV27
J gene: TRBJ2-5
CDR3 length: 17
CDR3 DNA: TGTGCCAGCAGTTTATACCCTCCCCGGACAGGGCAAGAGACCCAGTACTTC
CDR3 protein: CASSLYPPRTGQETQYF

D gene: TRBD1
clone size: once
V gene: TRBV6-6
J gene: TRBJ1-2
CDR3 length: 14
CDR3 DNA: TGTGCCAGCAGTTCGAGGGGGACAGGGGATGGCTACACCTTC
CDR3 protein: CASSSRGTGDGYTF

D gene: TRBD1
clone size: few
V gene: TRBV6-5
J gene: TRBJ2-4
CDR3 length: 15
CDR3 DNA: TGTGCCAGCACCTCGGGACAGCTAGCCAAAAACATTCAGTACTTC
CDR3 protein: CASTSGQLAKNIQYF

D gene: TRBD1
clone size: NA
V gene: TRBV14
J gene: TRBJ1-1
CDR3 length: 14
CDR3 DNA: TGTGCCAGCAGCAAGCAGGGGACAGGTATAGGAGCTTTCTTT
CDR3 protein: CASSKQGTGIGAFF